This T cell receptor (beta chain) was retrieved from a study of T cell responses to AZD1222 COVID-19 vaccine. The data were produced by immunoSEQ multiplex PCR, yet TCRdb's version contains in-frame clones alone and is incomplete. The sample holds 130,000 to 150,000 clones, 80% to 90% seen once. The CDR3 loop spans 15 amino acids. Germline CDR1 and CDR2: MNHEY and SVGAGI. The J segment lost 4 bases and the V segment lost 7 bases, leaving 9 bases of the junction unmatched. Study results and caveats: Donors skewed white British and female; clonal diversity was possibly underestimated. Repertoires in all cases were sampled only once the peak T cell response had passed. Spike-wide coverage was observed for vaccine-associated CD4 TCRs, with dominant responses at 160-218 and 743-854.

With regard to this clone: The antigen remains undetermined.

The receptor was derived from an adult in good health. The chain has TRBV6-5 and TRBJ2-1; 8 bases are a match to TRBD1. The sample was peripheral blood, taken on day 0 of AZD1222 vaccination. Here the CDR3 reads CASTSMGQVYNEQFF. The CDR3, as DNA: TGTGCCAGCACCTCAATGGGACAGGTTTACAATGAGCAGTTCTTC.